The clone carrying this T cell receptor beta chain was counted a few times. What it binds is not known. Produced via immunoSEQ multiplex PCR; TCRdb's table is partial and in-frame only. The sample lists roughly 20,000 clones; around 83% were seen once. The source of the sample is a study of T cells in localized non-small cell lung cancer. Study-level points and caveats: Adjacent lung held a median roughly 60 of the top 100 tumor clones. Those with higher blood T cell density had longer overall survival. The tumor had only one region sequenced, so heterogeneity remains possible. Maximal T cell clonality occurred in uninvolved adjacent lung, with tumor ranking below it.

Trimming left V 2 bases short and J 10 bases short, with 15 bases between. The CDR3 sequence is 15 residues long. Germline values: CDR1 MNHEY, CDR2 SVGAGI. The specimen was peripheral blood, collected before any cancer treatment. The sequence came from a man between 40 and 70 years old with stage I lung adenocarcinoma. V usage is TRBV6-5 and J usage is TRBJ1-6, with a weak D call TRBD1 (5 bases). The CDR3: CASSYTGTNRSPLHF. The CDR3 coding sequence is TGTGCCAGCAGTTACACCGGGACGAATAGGTCACCCCTCCACTTT.